The 10 T cell receptor beta chains listed next were all sequenced from one sample in a study of T cell responses to AZD1222 COVID-19 vaccine (dated by TCRdb to the early 2020s). Library preparation was by the immunoSEQ multiplex PCR assay. TCRdb carries this immuneACCESS record with in-frame sequences only. Its versions omit some clonotypes, under half of them owing to an unresolved V gene in the studies checked, with the rest unexplained. In this sample the table shows under 200,000 clones, over 70% of which occur a single time. In total, the top ten clones hold 2.5% to 3% of the sample. The time point label for this specimen denotes: baseline before first vaccination. The sample's treatment or condition label is to be understood as: meningococcal conjugate vaccine given as trial control. The specimen was peripheral blood, collected on day 0 of MenACWY control vaccination. Receptors were obtained from an adult in good health.

This clone was observed a handful of times. The rearrangement joins TRBV6-5 to TRBJ2-1; the D is unclear. The CDR3 loop spans 13 amino acids. The V gene's germline CDR1 is MNHEY and CDR2 SVGAGI. The V and J ends lost 7 bases and 1 base respectively, with 8 bases between them. The CDR3 protein is CASTRSSYNEQFF. The CDR3 coding sequence is TGTGCCAGCACTAGGTCGTCCTACAATGAGCAGTTCTTC.

This clone has more than one count but fewer than ten. Other DNA variants within this sample encode the same CDR3. The rearrangement links TRBV7-2 to TRBJ1-5, with D possibly TRBD1 on 5 matching bases. Germline lookup yields CDR1 SGHTA and CDR2 FQGNSA. The CDR3 extends over 14 amino acids. V was pared by 8 bases and J by 4 bases, with 15 bases between. CDR3 nucleotide sequence: TGTGCCAGCTCACCTAGCGGGGGAAATCAGCCCCAGCATTTT. This sequence encodes CASSPSGGNQPQHF.

The rearrangement joins TRBV5-1 to TRBJ2-5, with 7 bases aligning to TRBD1. Losses at the gene ends were 2 bases for V and 4 bases for J; bases not matched to a gene: 5. The V gene's germline CDR1 is SGHRS and CDR2 YFSETQ. The CDR3 is made up of 14 amino acids. The chain's CDR3 is CASSFRGQAETQYF. The CDR3 DNA reads as TGCGCCAGCAGCTTTAGGGGGCAGGCAGAGACCCAGTACTTC.

The chain links TRBV7-2 to TRBJ1-1; D possibly corresponds to TRBD1 (5 bases). There are 14 residues in the CDR3. Looked up from germline, CDR1 is SGHTA and CDR2 is FQGNSA. V was shortened by 1 base and J by 6 bases, with 12 bases between the two germline ends. CDR3 nucleotides: TGTGCCAGCAGCTTAGGCAGGGAGGGTGCTGAAGCTTTCTTT. This translates into CASSLGREGAEAFF.

J is TRBJ2-2 and V is TRBV28, with D possibly TRBD1 on 6 matching bases. The CDR3 sequence is 15 residues long. The germline gives CDR1 MDHEN, CDR2 SYDVKM. The V end lost 10 bases, the J end lost 3 bases, and 18 bases lay between the germline ends. This CDR3 is CAKLGRDNHTGELFF. The CDR3 DNA sequence: TGTGCCAAGTTAGGCCGGGACAACCACACCGGGGAGCTGTTTTTT.

This sequence joins TRBV5-1 and TRBJ2-7; 7 bases fit TRBD2. The V segment lost 8 bases and the J segment 3 bases; nucleotides outside the gene matches: 5. The germline V gene has CDR1 SGHRS and CDR2 YFSETQ. The CDR3 sequence is 12 residues long. The CDR3 loop reads CARRDYSYEQYF. DNA for the CDR3: TGCGCCAGGCGGGACTACAGCTACGAGCAGTACTTC.

The J gene is TRBJ2-1, the V gene TRBV6-2 or TRBV6-3; D perhaps matches TRBD1 (5 bases). Germline CDR1 reads MNHEY; CDR2 reads SVGEGT. The CDR3 spans 13 residues. Between the trimmed V and J ends, which lost 4 bases and 7 bases, there was a span of 11 bases. The CDR3 loop is CASSLTEWNEQFF. Written as DNA, the CDR3 is TGTGCCAGCAGTTTGACAGAGTGGAATGAGCAGTTCTTC.

The count of this clone is one. The J gene is TRBJ2-7, the V gene TRBV10-3; 9 nucleotides agree with TRBD2. V lost 11 bases to trimming and J lost 3 bases; unmatched junction nucleotides: 2. This CDR3 is built from 11 residues. The germline V gene encodes CDR1 ENHRY and CDR2 SYGVKD. CDR3: CAATSGYEQYF. DNA of the CDR3: TGTGCCGCGACTAGCGGCTACGAGCAGTACTTC.

The V gene is TRBV28, the J gene TRBJ1-2, with D unresolved. The CDR3 loop spans 12 amino acids. Germline-derived CDR1 and CDR2 are MDHEN and SYDVKM. Trimming left V 4 bases short and J 6 bases short, with 9 bases between. The CDR3 reads CASSSAGHGYTF. In DNA, the CDR3 is TGTGCCAGCAGTTCGGCGGGTCATGGCTACACCTTC.

J is TRBJ2-7 and V is TRBV30; TRBD2 might be the D (5 bases). This CDR3 is 13 amino acids long. In germline, CDR1 is GTSNPN, CDR2 SVGIG (reference sequence). As DNA, the CDR3 is TGTGCACAGTCCCGGGAACGAGGCTACGAGCAGTACTTC. The encoded protein is CAQSRERGYEQYF.